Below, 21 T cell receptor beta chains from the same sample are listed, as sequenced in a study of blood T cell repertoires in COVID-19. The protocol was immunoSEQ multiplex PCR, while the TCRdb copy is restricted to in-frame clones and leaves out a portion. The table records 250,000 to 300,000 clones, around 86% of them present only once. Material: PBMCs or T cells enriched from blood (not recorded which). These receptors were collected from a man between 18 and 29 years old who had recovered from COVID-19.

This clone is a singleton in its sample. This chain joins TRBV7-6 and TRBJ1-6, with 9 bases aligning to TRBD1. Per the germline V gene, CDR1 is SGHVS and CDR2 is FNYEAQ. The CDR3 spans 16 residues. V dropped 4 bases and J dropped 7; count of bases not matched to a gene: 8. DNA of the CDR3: TGTGCCAGCAGCTATTCCGGGACAGGGAGCAATTCACCCCTCCACTTT. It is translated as CASSYSGTGSNSPLHF. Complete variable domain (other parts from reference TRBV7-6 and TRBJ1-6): GAGVSQSPRYKVTKRGQDVALRCDPISGHVSLYWYRQALGQGPEFLTYFNYEAQQDKSGLPNDRFSAERPEGSISTLTIQRTEQRDSAMYRCASSYSGTGSNSPLHFGNGTRLTVT.

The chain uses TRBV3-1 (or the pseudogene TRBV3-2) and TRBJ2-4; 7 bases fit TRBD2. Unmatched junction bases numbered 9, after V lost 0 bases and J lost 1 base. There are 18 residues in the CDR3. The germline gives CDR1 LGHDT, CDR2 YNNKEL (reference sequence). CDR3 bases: TGTGCCAGCAGCCAAGATTGGGGCGGGAGCGCGGCCAAAAACATTCAGTACTTC. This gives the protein CASSQDWGGSAAKNIQYF.

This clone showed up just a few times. The CDR3 region is CASSKQVNYEQYF. The CDR3 DNA reads as TGTGCCAGCAGCAAGCAGGTGAACTACGAGCAGTACTTC. V is TRBV6-2 or TRBV6-3 and J is TRBJ2-7; D unresolved. This CDR3 has 13 residues. The germline V gene encodes CDR1 MNHEY and CDR2 SVGEGT. Trimming removed 6 bases from V and 3 bases from J, with 12 bases in between.

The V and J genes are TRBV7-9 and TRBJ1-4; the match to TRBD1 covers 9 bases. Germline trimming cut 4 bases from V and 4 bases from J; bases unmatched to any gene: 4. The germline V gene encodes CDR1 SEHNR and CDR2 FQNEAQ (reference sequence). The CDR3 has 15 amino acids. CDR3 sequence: CASSYRTGVNEKLFF. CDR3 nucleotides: TGTGCCAGCAGCTACCGGACAGGGGTTAATGAAAAACTGTTTTTT.

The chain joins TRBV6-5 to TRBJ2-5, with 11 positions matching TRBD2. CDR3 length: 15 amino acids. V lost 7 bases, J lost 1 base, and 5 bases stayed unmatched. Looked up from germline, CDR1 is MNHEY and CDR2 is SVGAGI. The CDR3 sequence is CASKTGTSGQETQYF. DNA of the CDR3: TGTGCCAGCAAGACCGGGACTAGCGGCCAAGAGACCCAGTACTTC.

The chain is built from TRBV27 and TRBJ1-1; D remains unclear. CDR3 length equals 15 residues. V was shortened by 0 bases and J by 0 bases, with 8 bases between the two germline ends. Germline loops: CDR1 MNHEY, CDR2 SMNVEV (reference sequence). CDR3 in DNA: TGTGCCAGCAGTTTATCTACAGTTATGAACACTGAAGCTTTCTTT. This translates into CASSLSTVMNTEAFF.

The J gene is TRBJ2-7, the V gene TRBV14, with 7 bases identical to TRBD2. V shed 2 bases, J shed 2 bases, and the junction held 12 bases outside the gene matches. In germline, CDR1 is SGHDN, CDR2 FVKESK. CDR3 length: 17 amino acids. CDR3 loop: CASSQISVSGDTYEQYF. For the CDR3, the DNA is TGTGCCAGCAGCCAAATCAGTGTCAGCGGGGATACCTACGAGCAGTACTTC.

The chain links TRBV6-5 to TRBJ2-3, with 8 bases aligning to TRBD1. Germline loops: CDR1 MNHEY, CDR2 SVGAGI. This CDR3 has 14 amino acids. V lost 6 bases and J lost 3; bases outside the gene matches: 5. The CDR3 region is CASRQGGQTDTQYF. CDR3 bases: TGTGCCAGCAGACAGGGGGGTCAAACAGATACGCAGTATTTT.

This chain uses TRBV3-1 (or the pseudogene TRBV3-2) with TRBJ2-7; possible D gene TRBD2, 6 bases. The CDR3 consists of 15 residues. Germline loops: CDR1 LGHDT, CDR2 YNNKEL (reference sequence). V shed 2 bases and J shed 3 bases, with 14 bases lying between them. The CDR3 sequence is CASSQSGGTHYEQYF. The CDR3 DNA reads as TGTGCCAGCAGCCAATCGGGCGGGACCCACTACGAGCAGTACTTC.

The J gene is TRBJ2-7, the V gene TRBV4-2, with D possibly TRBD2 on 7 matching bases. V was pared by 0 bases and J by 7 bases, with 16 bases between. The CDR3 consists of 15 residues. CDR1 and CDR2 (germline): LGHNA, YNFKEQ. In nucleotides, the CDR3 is TGTGCCAGCAGCCAAGATAGGGGGGGGCGGAAAGAGCAGTACTTC. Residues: CASSQDRGGRKEQYF.

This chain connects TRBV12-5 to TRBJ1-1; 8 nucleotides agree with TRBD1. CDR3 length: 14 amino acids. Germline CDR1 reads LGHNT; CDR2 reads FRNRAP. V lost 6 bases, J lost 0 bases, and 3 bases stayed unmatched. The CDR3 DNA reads TGTGCTAGTGGCCAGGGGGCATTGAACACTGAAGCTTTCTTT. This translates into CASGQGALNTEAFF.

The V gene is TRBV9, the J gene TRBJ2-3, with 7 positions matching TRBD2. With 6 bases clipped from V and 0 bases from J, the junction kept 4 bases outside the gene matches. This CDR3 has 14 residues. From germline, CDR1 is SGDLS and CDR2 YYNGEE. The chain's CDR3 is CASNNGGSTDTQYF. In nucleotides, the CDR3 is TGTGCCAGCAACAACGGGGGGAGCACAGATACGCAGTATTTT.

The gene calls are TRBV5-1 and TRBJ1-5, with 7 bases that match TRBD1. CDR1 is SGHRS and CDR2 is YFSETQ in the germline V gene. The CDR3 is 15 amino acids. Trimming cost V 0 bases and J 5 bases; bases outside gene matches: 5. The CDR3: CASSLGGQNDQPQHF. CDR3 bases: TGCGCCAGCAGCTTGGGGGGACAGAATGATCAGCCCCAGCATTTT. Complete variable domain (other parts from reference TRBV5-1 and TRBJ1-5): KAGVTQTPRYLIKTRGQQVTLSCSPISGHRSVSWYQQTPGQGLQFLFEYFSETQRNKGNFPGRFSGRQFSNSRSEMNVSTLELGDSALYLCASSLGGQNDQPQHFGDGTRLSIL.

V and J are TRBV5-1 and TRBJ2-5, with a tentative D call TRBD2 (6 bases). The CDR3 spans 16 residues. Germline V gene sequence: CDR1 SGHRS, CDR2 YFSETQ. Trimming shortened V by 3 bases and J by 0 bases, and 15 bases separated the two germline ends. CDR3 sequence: CASSSNLARYQETQYF. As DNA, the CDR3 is TGCGCCAGCAGCTCCAACCTAGCGCGGTACCAAGAGACCCAGTACTTC.

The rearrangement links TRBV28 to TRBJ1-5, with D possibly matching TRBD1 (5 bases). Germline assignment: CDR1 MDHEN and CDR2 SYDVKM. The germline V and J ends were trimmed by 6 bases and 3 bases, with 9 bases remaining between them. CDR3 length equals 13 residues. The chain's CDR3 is CASSRQFNQPQHF. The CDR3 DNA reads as TGTGCCAGCAGCCGACAGTTCAATCAGCCCCAGCATTTT.

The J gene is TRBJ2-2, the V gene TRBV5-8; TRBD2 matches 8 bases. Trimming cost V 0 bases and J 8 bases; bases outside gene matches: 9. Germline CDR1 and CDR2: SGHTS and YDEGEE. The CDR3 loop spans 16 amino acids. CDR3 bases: TGTGCCAGCAGCTTGGGACTCGGGAGGGTACCAGGGGAGCTGTTTTTT. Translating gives CASSLGLGRVPGELFF.

This CDR3 is CASSQAHTPTRSQRVSDEQFF. The CDR3 nucleotides are TGTGCCAGCAGCCAAGCTCACACCCCCACTAGGTCCCAACGGGTGAGCGATGAGCAGTTCTTC. The chain joins TRBV3-1 (or the pseudogene TRBV3-2) to TRBJ2-1, with D possibly being TRBD2 (5 bases). The V gene lost 1 base and the J gene lost 8 bases, with 33 bases spanning the gap. Germline CDR1 LGHDT, CDR2 YNNKEL (reference sequence). The CDR3 has 21 residues.

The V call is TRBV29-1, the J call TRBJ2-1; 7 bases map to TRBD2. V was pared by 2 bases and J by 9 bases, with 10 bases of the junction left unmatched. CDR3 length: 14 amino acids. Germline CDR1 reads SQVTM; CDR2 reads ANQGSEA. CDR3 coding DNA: TGCAGCGTTGAATATGGGAGCGGGACCTCTGAGCAGTTCTTC. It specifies CSVEYGSGTSEQFF.

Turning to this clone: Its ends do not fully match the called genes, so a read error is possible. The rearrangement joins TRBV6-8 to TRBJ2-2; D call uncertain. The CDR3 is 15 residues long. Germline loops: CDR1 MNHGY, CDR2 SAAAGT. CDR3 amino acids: CASGYRRRGTGELFF. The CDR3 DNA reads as TGTGCCAGCGGTTATAGGCGGCGAGGCACCGGGGAGCTGTTTTTT.

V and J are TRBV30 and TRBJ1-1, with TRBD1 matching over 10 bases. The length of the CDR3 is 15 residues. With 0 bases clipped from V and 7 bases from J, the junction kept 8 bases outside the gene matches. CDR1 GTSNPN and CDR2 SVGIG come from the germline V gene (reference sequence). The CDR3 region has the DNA TGTGCCTGGAGTGTACTTTTAGGGACAGGGGTTGAAGCTTTCTTT. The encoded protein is CAWSVLLGTGVEAFF.

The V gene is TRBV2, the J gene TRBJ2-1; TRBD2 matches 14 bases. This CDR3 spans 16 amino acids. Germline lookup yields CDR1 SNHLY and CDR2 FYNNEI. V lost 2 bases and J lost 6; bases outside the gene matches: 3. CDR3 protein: CASSEWGTSGSNEQFF. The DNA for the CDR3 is TGTGCCAGCAGTGAATGGGGGACTAGCGGGAGCAATGAGCAGTTCTTC.